This T cell receptor beta chain was recorded in a study of T-cell reconstitution after alpha-beta-depleted transplantation in children. Germline lookup yields CDR1 SGHVS and CDR2 FQNEAQ. This CDR3 has 15 amino acids. The V gene lost 4 bases and the J gene lost 5 bases, with 15 bases spanning the gap. Unique molecular identifiers were incorporated when the TCRbeta library was constructed. MiXCR, applied by TCRdb to the PCR reads, yields one record per CDR3 protein. This sample has hundreds of thousands of distinct CDR3 sequences, with 8% to 11% found just once. The receptor comes from a human donor who donated a stem cell graft to a child with acute myeloid leukemia. The sequencing used PBMCs from the stem cell graft donor, collected from the stem cell graft. V usage is TRBV7-8 and J usage is TRBJ1-5; D might be TRBD1 (6 bases). CDR3 protein: CASSSMVTGYQPQHF. The CDR3 DNA sequence: TGTGCCAGCAGCTCCATGGTGACAGGTTATCAGCCCCAGCATTTT.